The subject of this entry is one TCR beta chain. The source of the sample is a study of blood T cell repertoires in COVID-19. Whole-study context: The United States, Italy and Spain were the sources of the acute and convalescent COVID-19 samples.

The authors' processing: Amplification of reference gene primers provided the estimated nucleated cell counts. Assay used: immunoSEQ multiplex PCR; TCRdb lists only in-frame clones, some missing. The V and J calls and clone size come from that table; D and trimming were worked out from the DNA. The table records around 430,000 clones, about nine tenths of them present only once. This clonotype was sampled from a woman between 50 and 59 years old with COVID-19, enrolled during active disease. Sequencing input: peripheral blood.

The CDR3: CASSLERGAQGEQFF. CDR3 DNA: TGTGCCAGCAGCTTAGAGCGGGGGGCGCAGGGTGAGCAGTTCTTC. The rearrangement uses TRBV7-7 and TRBJ2-1; 9 positions match TRBD2. The junction had 7 bases not matched to a gene; V was cut back by 1 base and J by 9 bases. CDR1 is SSHAT, CDR2 FNYEAQ, per germline (reference sequence). CDR3 length: 15 amino acids.